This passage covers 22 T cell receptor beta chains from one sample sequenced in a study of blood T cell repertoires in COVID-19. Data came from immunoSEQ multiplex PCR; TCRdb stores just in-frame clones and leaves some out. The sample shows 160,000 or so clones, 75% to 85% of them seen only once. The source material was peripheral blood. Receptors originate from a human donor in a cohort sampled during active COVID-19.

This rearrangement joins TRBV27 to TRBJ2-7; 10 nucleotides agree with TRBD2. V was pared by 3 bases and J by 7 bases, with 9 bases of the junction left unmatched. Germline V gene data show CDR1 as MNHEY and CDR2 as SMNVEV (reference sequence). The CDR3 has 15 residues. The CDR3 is CASSFASGSMGEQYF. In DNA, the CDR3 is TGTGCCAGCAGTTTTGCTAGCGGGAGTATGGGGGAGCAGTACTTC.

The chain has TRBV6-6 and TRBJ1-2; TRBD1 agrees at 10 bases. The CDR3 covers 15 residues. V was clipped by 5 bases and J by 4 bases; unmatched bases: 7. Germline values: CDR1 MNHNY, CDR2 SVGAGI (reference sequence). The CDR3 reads CASSPPGQGTYGYTF. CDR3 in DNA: TGTGCCAGCAGTCCGCCGGGACAGGGGACCTATGGCTACACCTTC.

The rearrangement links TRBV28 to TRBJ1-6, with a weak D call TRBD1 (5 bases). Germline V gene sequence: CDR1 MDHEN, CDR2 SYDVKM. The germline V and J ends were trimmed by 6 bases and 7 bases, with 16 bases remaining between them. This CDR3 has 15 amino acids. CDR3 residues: CASSPGTRINSPLHF. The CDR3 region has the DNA TGTGCCAGCAGCCCCGGGACTCGGATCAATTCACCCCTCCACTTT.

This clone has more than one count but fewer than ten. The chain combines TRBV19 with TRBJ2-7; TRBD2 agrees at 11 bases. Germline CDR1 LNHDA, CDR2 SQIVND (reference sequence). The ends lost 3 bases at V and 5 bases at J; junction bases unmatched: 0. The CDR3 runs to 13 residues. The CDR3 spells CASSMGLADEQYF. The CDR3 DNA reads TGTGCCAGTAGTATGGGACTAGCGGACGAGCAGTACTTC.

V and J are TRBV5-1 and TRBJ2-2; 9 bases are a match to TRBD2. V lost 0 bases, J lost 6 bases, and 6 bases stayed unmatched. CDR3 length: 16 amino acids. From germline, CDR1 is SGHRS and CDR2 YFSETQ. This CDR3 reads CASSLVLAGFSGELFF. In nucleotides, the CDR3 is TGCGCCAGCAGCTTGGTCCTAGCGGGATTTTCCGGGGAGCTGTTTTTT.

The CDR3 DNA is TGTGCCAGCAGTGAACCGGCGGGGATCTTCTATGGCTACACCTTC. Protein product: CASSEPAGIFYGYTF. The chain recombines TRBV6-1 with TRBJ1-2; D not resolved. V shed 2 bases and J shed 4 bases, with 14 bases lying between them. This CDR3 has 15 residues. From germline, CDR1 is MNHNS and CDR2 SASEGT.

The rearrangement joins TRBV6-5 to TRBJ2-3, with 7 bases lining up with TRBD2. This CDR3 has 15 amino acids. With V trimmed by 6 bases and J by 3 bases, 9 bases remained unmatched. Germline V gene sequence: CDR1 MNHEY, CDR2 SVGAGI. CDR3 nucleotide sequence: TGTGCCAGCAGGAACGGCGGGGGTCGGACAGATACGCAGTATTTT. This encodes CASRNGGGRTDTQYF.

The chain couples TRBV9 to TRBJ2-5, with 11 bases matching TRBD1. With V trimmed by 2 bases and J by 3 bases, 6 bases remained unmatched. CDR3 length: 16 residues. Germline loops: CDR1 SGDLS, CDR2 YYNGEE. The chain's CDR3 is CASSVRDRGFEETQYF. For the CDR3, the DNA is TGTGCCAGCAGCGTCCGGGACAGGGGGTTCGAAGAGACCCAGTACTTC.

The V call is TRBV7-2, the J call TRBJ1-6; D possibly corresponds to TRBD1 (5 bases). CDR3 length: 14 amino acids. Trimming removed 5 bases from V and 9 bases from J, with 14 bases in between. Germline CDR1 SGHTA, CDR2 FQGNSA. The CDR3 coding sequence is TGTGCCAGCAGCCTCCAGGGTGGGGCTTCACCCCTCCACTTT. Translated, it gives CASSLQGGASPLHF. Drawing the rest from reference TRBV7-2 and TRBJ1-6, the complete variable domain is GAGVSQSPSNKVTEKGKDVELRCDPISGHTALYWYRQSLGQGLEFLIYFQGNSAPDKSGLPSDRFSAERTGGSVSTLTIQRTQQEDSAVYLCASSLQGGASPLHFGNGTRLTVT.

The CDR3 coding sequence is TGTGCCAGCGCGAGAGTTAACTATGGCTACACCTTC. It codes for CASARVNYGYTF. The V and J genes are TRBV12-3 or TRBV12-4 and TRBJ1-2; no reliable D call. Trimming removed 8 bases at V and 1 base at J, with 8 bases between. This CDR3 is built from 12 residues.

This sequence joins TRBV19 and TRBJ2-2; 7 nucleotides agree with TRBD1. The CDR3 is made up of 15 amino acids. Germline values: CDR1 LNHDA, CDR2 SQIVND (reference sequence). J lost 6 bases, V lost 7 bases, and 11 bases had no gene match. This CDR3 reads CASIAQGIYAGELFF. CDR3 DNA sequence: TGTGCCAGTATCGCACAGGGGATTTACGCCGGGGAGCTGTTTTTT.

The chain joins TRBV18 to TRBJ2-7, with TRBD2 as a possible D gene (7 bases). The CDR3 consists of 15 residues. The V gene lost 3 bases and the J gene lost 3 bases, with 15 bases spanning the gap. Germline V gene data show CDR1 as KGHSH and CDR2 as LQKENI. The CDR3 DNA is TGTGCCAGCTCACCCGGAGGGGGGGCGCGCTACGAGCAGTACTTC. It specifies CASSPGGGARYEQYF.

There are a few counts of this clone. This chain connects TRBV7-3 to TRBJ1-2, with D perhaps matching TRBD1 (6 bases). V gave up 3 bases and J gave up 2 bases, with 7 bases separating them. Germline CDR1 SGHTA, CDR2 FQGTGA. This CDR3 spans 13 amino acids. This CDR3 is CASSLQGNYGYTF. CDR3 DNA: TGTGCCAGCAGCTTGCAGGGGAACTATGGCTACACCTTC. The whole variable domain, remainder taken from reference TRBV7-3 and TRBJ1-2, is GAGVSQTPSNKVTEKGKYVELRCDPISGHTALYWYRQSLGQGPEFLIYFQGTGAADDSGLPNDRFFAVRPEGSVSTLKIQRTERGDSAVYLCASSLQGNYGYTFGSGTRLTVV.

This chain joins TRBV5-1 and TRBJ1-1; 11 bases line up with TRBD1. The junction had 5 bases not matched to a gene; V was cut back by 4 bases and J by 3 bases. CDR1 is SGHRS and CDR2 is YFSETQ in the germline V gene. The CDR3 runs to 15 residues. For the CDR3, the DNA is TGCGCCAGCAGCCGGACAGGGGGCGTAGACACTGAAGCTTTCTTT. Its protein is CASSRTGGVDTEAFF.

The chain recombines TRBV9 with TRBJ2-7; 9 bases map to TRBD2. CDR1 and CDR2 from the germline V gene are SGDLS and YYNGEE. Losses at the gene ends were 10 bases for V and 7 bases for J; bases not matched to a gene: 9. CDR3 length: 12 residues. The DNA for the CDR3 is TGTGCCCTTAGCGGGAGTAGTGGTGAGCAGTACTTC. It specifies CALSGSSGEQYF. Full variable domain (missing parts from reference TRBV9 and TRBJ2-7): DSGVTQTPKHLITATGQRVTLRCSPRSGDLSVYWYQQSLDQGLQFLIQYYNGEERAKGNILERFSAQQFPDLHSELNLSSLELGDSALYFCALSGSSGEQYFGPGTRLTVT.

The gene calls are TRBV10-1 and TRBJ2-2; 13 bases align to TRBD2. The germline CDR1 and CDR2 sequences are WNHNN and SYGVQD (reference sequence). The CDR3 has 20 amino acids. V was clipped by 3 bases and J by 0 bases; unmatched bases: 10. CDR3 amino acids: CASSDRRLAGGAANTGELFF. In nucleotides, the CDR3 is TGCGCCAGCAGTGACAGGAGACTAGCGGGAGGCGCCGCGAACACCGGGGAGCTGTTTTTT.

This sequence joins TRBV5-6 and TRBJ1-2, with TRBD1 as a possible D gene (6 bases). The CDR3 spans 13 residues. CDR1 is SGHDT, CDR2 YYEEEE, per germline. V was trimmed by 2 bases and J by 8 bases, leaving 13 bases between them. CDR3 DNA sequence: TGTGCCAGCAGCTTCGACAGGAAGGGAGGCTACACCTTC. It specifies CASSFDRKGGYTF. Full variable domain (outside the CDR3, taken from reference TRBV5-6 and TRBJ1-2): DAGVTQSPTHLIKTRGQQVTLRCSPKSGHDTVSWYQQALGQGPQFIFQYYEEEERQRGNFPDRFSGHQFPNYSSELNVNALLLGDSALYLCASSFDRKGGYTFGSGTRLTVV.

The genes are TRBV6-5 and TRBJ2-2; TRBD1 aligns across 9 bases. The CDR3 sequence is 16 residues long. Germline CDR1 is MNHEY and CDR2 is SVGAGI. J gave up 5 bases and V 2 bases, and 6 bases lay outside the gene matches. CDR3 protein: CASSYLGTGRTGELFF. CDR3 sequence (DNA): TGTGCCAGCAGTTACCTTGGGACAGGGAGGACCGGGGAGCTGTTTTTT.

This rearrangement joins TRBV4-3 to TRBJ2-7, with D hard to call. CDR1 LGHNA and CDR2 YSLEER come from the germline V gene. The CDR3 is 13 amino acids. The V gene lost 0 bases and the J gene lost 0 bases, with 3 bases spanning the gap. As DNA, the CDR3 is TGCGCCAGCAGCCAAGACAGCTCCTACGAGCAGTACTTC. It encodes CASSQDSSYEQYF.

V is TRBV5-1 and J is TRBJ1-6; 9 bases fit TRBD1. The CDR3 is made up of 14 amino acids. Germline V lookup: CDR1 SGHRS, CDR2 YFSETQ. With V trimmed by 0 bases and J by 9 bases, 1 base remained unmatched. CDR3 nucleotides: TGCGCCAGCAGCTTGGCGGGACAGGGTTCACCCCTCCACTTT. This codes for CASSLAGQGSPLHF.

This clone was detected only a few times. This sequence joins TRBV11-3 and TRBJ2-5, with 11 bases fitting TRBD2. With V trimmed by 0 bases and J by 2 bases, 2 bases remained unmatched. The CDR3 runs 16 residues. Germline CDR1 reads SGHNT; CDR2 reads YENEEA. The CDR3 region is CASSLEVAGGQETQYF. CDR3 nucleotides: TGTGCCAGCAGCTTAGAGGTAGCGGGGGGGCAAGAGACCCAGTACTTC.

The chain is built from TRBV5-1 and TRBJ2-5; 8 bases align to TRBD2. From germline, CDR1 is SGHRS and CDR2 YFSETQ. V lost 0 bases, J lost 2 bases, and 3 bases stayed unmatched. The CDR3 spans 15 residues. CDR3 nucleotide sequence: TGCGCCAGCAGCTTGGTAGCGGGGTCTCAAGAGACCCAGTACTTC. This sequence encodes CASSLVAGSQETQYF.